The present entry profiles one TCR beta chain with its context. Antigen unknown. The CDR3 loop spans 13 amino acids. Germline V gene sequence: CDR1 MNHNS, CDR2 SASEGT. With 7 bases removed from V and 1 base from J, the gap between germline ends came to 10 bases. The source of the sample is a study of cytomegalovirus exposure and HLA in healthy donors. Study-level findings and limits: Several of the most significant clusters appeared, in a later analysis, to be linked to common viral pathogens. Association of a missense DCLRE1C variant with TCR beta V- and J-gene trimming was reported in a later analysis.

The PCR ran on 60 Vbeta and 13 Jbeta primers. Libraries were prepared by immunoSEQ multiplex PCR; TCRdb keeps only in-frame clonotypes and omits some of them. Among 110,000 to 150,000 clones listed, roughly 80% were seen once. The V gene is TRBV6-1, the J gene TRBJ2-5; TRBD2 is a possible D gene (6 bases). The clonotype originates from a woman in her thirties or forties in good health and CMV-seropositive. The sample taken for sequencing was PBMCs. The CDR3: CASTRDFQETQYF. The CDR3 DNA reads as TGTGCCAGCACCAGGGACTTCCAAGAGACCCAGTACTTC.